Following are 26 T cell receptor beta chains from one sample sequenced in a study of beta chain features in type 1 diabetes. Reverse transcription of all isolated RNA meant that expressed TCRB transcripts were sequenced. TCRdb's copy holds only in-frame clones and misses some; the assay was immunoSEQ multiplex PCR. The data show about 240,000 clones, 25% to 35% seen once. What was sequenced was central memory CD4+ T cells from blood. The origin of the receptors is a man aged 25-40 years in good health.

The V call is TRBV30, the J call TRBJ1-1; no clear D gene. This CDR3 contains 14 residues. V was clipped by 2 bases and J by 0 bases, with 10 bases between them. The germline CDR1 and CDR2 sequences are GTSNPN and SVGIG (reference sequence). This CDR3 is CAWSSNSLNTEAFF. In DNA, the CDR3 is TGTGCCTGGAGTTCGAACAGCCTGAACACTGAAGCTTTCTTT. Full variable domain (rest looked up from reference TRBV30 and TRBJ1-1): SQTIHQWPATLVQPVGSPLSLECTVEGTSNPNLYWYRQAAGRGLQLLFYSVGIGQISSEVPQNLSASRPQDRQFILSSKKLLLSDSGFYLCAWSSNSLNTEAFFGQGTRLTVV.

The rearrangement uses TRBV11-2 and TRBJ2-7; D might be TRBD2 (5 bases). There are 14 residues in the CDR3. Per germline, CDR1 SGHAT and CDR2 FQNNGV. V was cut by 8 bases and J by 2 bases, with 16 bases left in between. In DNA, the CDR3 is TGTGCCAGCGGACCCGGGATTGGGGCCTACGAGCAGTACTTC. The encoded protein is CASGPGIGAYEQYF.

The V and J genes are TRBV2 and TRBJ2-5, with D perhaps TRBD1 (5 bases). CDR3 length: 14 residues. Per germline, CDR1 SNHLY and CDR2 FYNNEI. The V end was cut by 4 bases, the J end by 1 base, with 10 bases between. CDR3 sequence (DNA): TGTGCCAGCAGTGTCGGCAGGGCCCAAGAGACCCAGTACTTC. This encodes CASSVGRAQETQYF.

The sample holds many counts of this clone. The rearrangement uses TRBV10-3 and TRBJ1-6, with D perhaps matching TRBD1 (6 bases). Trimming cost V 6 bases and J 7 bases, with 13 bases left between them. Looked up from germline, CDR1 is ENHRY and CDR2 is SYGVKD. The CDR3 is 14 amino acids. The CDR3 nucleotides read TGTGCCATCAGGGCGACAGGAGGGAATTCACCCCTCCACTTT. Protein sequence: CAIRATGGNSPLHF.

The V and J genes are TRBV2 and TRBJ2-6; D is perhaps TRBD2 (5 bases). Germline CDR1 is SNHLY and CDR2 is FYNNEI. Trimming shortened V by 8 bases and J by 1 base, and 9 bases separated the two germline ends. The CDR3 loop spans 14 amino acids. This CDR3 reads CASGGRSGANVLTF. The CDR3 bases are TGTGCCAGCGGAGGCAGGTCTGGGGCCAACGTCCTGACTTTC.

The gene calls are TRBV30 and TRBJ1-1; maybe TRBD1 (5 bases). Germline V gene data show CDR1 as GTSNPN and CDR2 as SVGIG (reference sequence). Trimming removed 5 bases from V and 4 bases from J, with 11 bases in between. CDR3 length equals 12 residues. The CDR3 reads CAWGRQSTEAFF. CDR3 coding DNA: TGTGCCTGGGGGAGACAGTCCACTGAAGCTTTCTTT.

Only a few counts were recorded for this clone. This rearrangement joins TRBV10-3 to TRBJ1-6; D gene unclear. The germline V gene encodes CDR1 ENHRY and CDR2 SYGVKD. The CDR3 has 12 residues. Trimming left V 6 bases short and J 5 bases short, with 5 bases between. The CDR3 nucleotides read TGTGCCATCAGCGACAATAATTCACCCCTCCACTTT. Its translation is CAISDNNSPLHF.

The gene calls are TRBV2 and TRBJ2-1, with 9 positions matching TRBD1. V trimming: 6 bases; J trimming: 14 bases; junction bases outside the gene matches: 5. This CDR3 comprises 11 residues. CDR1 and CDR2 (germline): SNHLY, FYNNEI. The chain's CDR3 is CASSYGQGKFF. CDR3 bases: TGTGCCAGCAGCTATGGACAGGGGAAGTTCTTC.

The table lists this clone with many counts. The V call is TRBV2, the J call TRBJ2-1; D gene uncertain. Trimming removed 4 bases from V and 7 bases from J, with 8 bases in between. Germline CDR1 SNHLY, CDR2 FYNNEI. CDR3 length equals 12 residues. The CDR3 protein is CASSGSGNEQFF. The CDR3 nucleotides are TGTGCCAGCAGTGGTAGTGGGAATGAGCAGTTCTTC. The full variable domain, with the rest looked up from reference TRBV2 and TRBJ2-1, is EPEVTQTPSHQVTQMGQEVILRCVPISNHLYFYWYRQILGQKVEFLVSFYNNEISEKSEIFDDQFSVERPDGSNFTLKIRSTKLEDSAMYFCASSGSGNEQFFGPGTRLTVL.

This clone appeared a few times. The chain uses TRBV10-3 and TRBJ1-2, with D hard to call. V was pared by 11 bases and J by 8 bases, with 15 bases between. This CDR3 has 11 amino acids. CDR1 is ENHRY and CDR2 is SYGVKD in the germline V gene. The CDR3 sequence is CAVAGGEGYTF. CDR3 bases: TGTGCCGTCGCGGGAGGCGAGGGCTACACCTTC.

This clone was observed many times. The chain recombines TRBV11-2 with TRBJ2-1; D may be TRBD2 (7 bases). Germline V gene lookup returns CDR1 SGHAT and CDR2 FQNNGV. This CDR3 contains 14 residues. V lost 4 bases and J 9 bases, leaving 16 bases between the germline ends. CDR3 sequence (DNA): TGTGCCAGCAGCTCCTACGGGGGGACAATTGAGCAGTTCTTC. It translates to CASSSYGGTIEQFF.

Concerning this clone: Germline is not matched at one junction end, which may reflect a read error. The rearrangement links TRBV28 to TRBJ1-2; 7 nucleotides line up with TRBD1. Germline V gene sequence: CDR1 MDHEN, CDR2 SYDVKM. The CDR3 runs to 12 residues. The CDR3 region has the DNA TGTGCCAGCACTTTAAGGGGGCAGGGCTACACCTTC. Translated: CASTLRGQGYTF.

This clone has a handful of counts. The chain links TRBV28 to TRBJ1-2; D gene uncertain. The length of the CDR3 is 12 residues. Germline loops: CDR1 MDHEN, CDR2 SYDVKM. With 6 bases removed from V and 4 bases from J, the gap between germline ends came to 9 bases. The CDR3 sequence: CASRQSTYGYTF. For the CDR3, the DNA is TGTGCCAGCAGACAGAGTACCTATGGCTACACCTTC.

In its sample, this clone was seen a few times. This sequence joins TRBV5-1 and TRBJ2-1; 9 bases match TRBD1. Germline CDR1 and CDR2: SGHRS and YFSETQ. V lost 4 bases to trimming and J lost 3 bases; unmatched junction nucleotides: 5. The CDR3 consists of 15 residues. For the CDR3, the DNA is TGCGCCAGCAGCCCGACAGGGGGATACTACAATGAGCAGTTCTTC. Translated, it gives CASSPTGGYYNEQFF.

The V call is TRBV2, the J call TRBJ2-5; D call uncertain. The CDR3 covers 12 residues. Trimming left V 2 bases short and J 9 bases short, with 10 bases between. CDR1 SNHLY and CDR2 FYNNEI come from the germline V gene. CDR3 nucleotides: TGTGCCAGCAGTGAAATCAGAACGTCCCAGTACTTC. Encoded protein: CASSEIRTSQYF.

The chain couples TRBV7-2 to TRBJ2-6, with D unresolved. V shed 4 bases and J shed 0 bases, with 7 bases lying between them. This CDR3 region has 15 residues. Germline CDR1 and CDR2: SGHTA and FQGNSA. In nucleotides, the CDR3 is TGTGCCAGCAGCTCACAGCTCTCTGGGGCCAACGTCCTGACTTTC. Translated: CASSSQLSGANVLTF.

This clone appeared a few times. The chain couples TRBV30 to TRBJ1-4; D ambiguous. Germline-derived CDR1 and CDR2 are GTSNPN and SVGIG (reference sequence). The length of the CDR3 is 15 residues. Between the trimmed V and J ends, which lost 3 bases and 8 bases, there was a span of 19 bases. The CDR3 protein is CAWSVGGYTGEKLFF. CDR3 bases: TGTGCCTGGAGCGTCGGAGGCTACACGGGGGAAAAACTGTTTTTT.

This clone turned up a few times. CDR3: CACTQGTAAFF. CDR3 sequence (DNA): TGTGCCTGTACTCAGGGGACTGCGGCTTTCTTT. The genes are TRBV30 and TRBJ1-1, with D possibly being TRBD1 (6 bases). Germline lookup yields CDR1 GTSNPN and CDR2 SVGIG (reference sequence). Trimming left V 6 bases short and J 11 bases short, with 16 bases between. CDR3 length equals 11 residues.

In its sample, this clone was seen a few times. The chain is built from TRBV6-5 and TRBJ1-1; D uncertain. CDR1 MNHEY and CDR2 SVGAGI come from the germline V gene. V lost 8 bases and J 2 bases, leaving 12 bases between the germline ends. This CDR3 contains 13 residues. The CDR3 region has the DNA TGTGCCAGCGGGCGGGGTAGAAACACTGAAGCTTTCTTT. It specifies CASGRGRNTEAFF.

The V gene is TRBV29-1, the J gene TRBJ2-3, with a tentative D call TRBD1 (5 bases). The CDR3 is 14 residues long. From germline, CDR1 is SQVTM and CDR2 ANQGSEA. The V and J ends lost 4 bases and 6 bases respectively, with 17 bases between them. DNA of the CDR3: TGCAGCGTTGCAAGAGACCCCAAGGGGGATACGCAGTATTTT. Protein product: CSVARDPKGDTQYF.

This chain connects TRBV29-1 to TRBJ2-7, with TRBD1 matching 7 bases. Per germline, CDR1 SQVTM and CDR2 ANQGSEA. V was clipped by 3 bases and J by 4 bases; unmatched bases: 3. The CDR3 totals 12 residues. The chain's CDR3 is CSVDGRGYEQYF. DNA of the CDR3: TGCAGCGTTGACGGCAGGGGGTACGAGCAGTACTTC.

This clone was seen a few times. The V call is TRBV5-1, the J call TRBJ1-1; D remains ambiguous. The CDR3 spans 13 residues. CDR1 and CDR2 from the germline V gene are SGHRS and YFSETQ. Trimming removed 2 bases at V and 4 bases at J, with 9 bases between. CDR3 in amino acids: CASSFDVGTEAFF. CDR3 DNA sequence: TGCGCCAGCAGCTTTGATGTGGGCACTGAAGCTTTCTTT.

This clone was seen more than once but under ten times. The chain uses TRBV10-3 and TRBJ1-2, with TRBD1 identical over 8 bases. The CDR3 loop spans 17 amino acids. The germline CDR1 and CDR2 sequences are ENHRY and SYGVKD. V dropped 3 bases and J dropped 6; count of bases not matched to a gene: 15. CDR3 coding DNA: TGTGCCATCAGTGACCCAAAAATCGAGACAGGGGCCGATGGCTACACCTTC. Protein sequence: CAISDPKIETGADGYTF.

This clone was counted a few times. V and J are TRBV20-1 and TRBJ2-1; maybe TRBD1 (5 bases). Germline loops: CDR1 DFQATT, CDR2 SNEGSKA (reference sequence). The CDR3 is 11 residues long. V dropped 5 bases and J dropped 10 bases, with 12 bases sitting between them. CDR3 loop: CSALQQVEQFF. The CDR3 region has the DNA TGCAGTGCTTTGCAACAGGTCGAGCAGTTCTTC.

Worth noting for this clone: This sequence may be a read error, since a much larger clone differs from it by one base. The chain has TRBV30 and TRBJ2-2; D may match TRBD1 or TRBD2 (5 bases each). The CDR3 covers 12 residues. V was pared by 3 bases and J by 9 bases, with 11 bases between. Germline-derived CDR1 and CDR2 are GTSNPN and SVGIG (reference sequence). The CDR3 region is CAWRGPSRELFF. CDR3 coding DNA: TGTGCCTGGAGGGGACCAAGTAGGGAGCTGTTTTTT.

The V gene is TRBV7-9, the J gene TRBJ2-7; 9 bases fit TRBD1. Germline V CDR1 and CDR2: SEHNR, FQNEAQ (reference sequence). V lost 2 bases and J lost 7; bases outside the gene matches: 9. This CDR3 contains 15 residues. CDR3 sequence reads: CASSLSGQGTGEQYF. The CDR3 DNA sequence: TGTGCCAGCAGCTTATCGGGACAGGGAACGGGGGAGCAGTACTTC.